The clone carrying this T cell receptor (beta chain) has just one count. This sample is part of a study of blood T cell repertoires in COVID-19. Overall study context: The cDNA or gDNA used as material had been derived from T cells, B-cell-depleted T cells, or PBMCs.

Recovered Cohort 3 donors showed two negative PCRs, clearance, or symptom resolution. The CDR3 sequence is 14 residues long. Per the germline V gene, CDR1 is MDHEN and CDR2 is SYDVKM. Losses at the gene ends were 4 bases for V and 7 bases for J; bases not matched to a gene: 7. Sequencing used immunoSEQ multiplex PCR; TCRdb keeps in-frame clones, though not all of them. This table has approximately 390,000 clones, 80% to 90% appearing once. The material sequenced was PBMCs or T cells enriched from blood (not recorded which). The source of this sequence is a woman in her fifties or sixties who had recovered from COVID-19. The V call is TRBV28, the J call TRBJ1-2, with TRBD1 matching 9 bases. CDR3: CASSSGQGIAGYTF. As DNA, the CDR3 is TGTGCCAGCAGTTCGGGACAGGGAATCGCTGGCTACACCTTC.